The 21 T cell receptor beta chains reported below all come from one sample, sequenced in a study of cytomegalovirus exposure and HLA in healthy donors. The study ran its PCR with 60 Vbeta and 13 Jbeta primers. Method: immunoSEQ multiplex PCR; TCRdb's copy keeps in-frame clones and lacks some. The table lists 90,000 to 130,000 clones, around four fifths of them singletons. Sequenced sample: PBMCs. The source is a man aged 30 to 39 in good health and CMV-seropositive.

The J gene is TRBJ2-3, the V gene TRBV5-6; TRBD1 matches 8 bases. The CDR3 loop spans 15 amino acids. From germline, CDR1 is SGHDT and CDR2 YYEEEE. Losses at the gene ends were 5 bases for V and 4 bases for J; bases not matched to a gene: 9. The DNA of the CDR3 is TGTGCCAGCAGGGAGTGGACAGGGCGATCAGATACGCAGTATTTT. Amino acid sequence: CASREWTGRSDTQYF. Supplemented by reference TRBV5-6 and TRBJ2-3, the full variable domain reads DAGVTQSPTHLIKTRGQQVTLRCSPKSGHDTVSWYQQALGQGPQFIFQYYEEEERQRGNFPDRFSGHQFPNYSSELNVNALLLGDSALYLCASREWTGRSDTQYFGPGTRLTVL.

This chain links TRBV5-4 with TRBJ1-2; 11 nucleotides line up with TRBD1. The V and J ends lost 3 bases and 0 bases, in that order; junction bases with no gene match: 4. CDR3 length: 16 amino acids. Per the germline V gene, CDR1 is SGHNT and CDR2 is YYREEE (reference sequence). CDR3 nucleotide sequence: TGTGCCAGCAGCTCCGGACAGGGGGCGACTAACTATGGCTACACCTTC. Protein product: CASSSGQGATNYGYTF.

This rearrangement joins TRBV5-4 to TRBJ2-5, with a tentative D call TRBD1 (6 bases). Germline lookup yields CDR1 SGHNT and CDR2 YYREEE (reference sequence). Trimming removed 0 bases from V and 6 bases from J, with 9 bases in between. The CDR3 spans 13 residues. The CDR3 nucleotides are TGTGCCAGCAGCTTGGATACAGGGCAGACCCAGTACTTC. Its protein is CASSLDTGQTQYF.

This clone showed up just once. V gene TRBV28 combines with J gene TRBJ2-5; D is perhaps TRBD2 (5 bases). CDR3 length: 12 residues. Germline values: CDR1 MDHEN, CDR2 SYDVKM. With 2 bases removed from V and 4 bases from J, the gap between germline ends came to 5 bases. Written as DNA, the CDR3 is TGTGCCAGCAGTTTACGGGGAGAGACCCAGTACTTC. Translated: CASSLRGETQYF.

This clone was counted only a few times. This chain links TRBV6-6 with TRBJ2-7; D possibly corresponds to TRBD1 (6 bases). Trimming took 2 bases from V and 6 from J, leaving 11 bases between them. The CDR3 length is 13 residues. Germline V CDR1 and CDR2: MNHNY, SVGAGI (reference sequence). The CDR3 sequence is CASSYLEGGEQYF. Here the CDR3 DNA reads TGTGCCAGCAGTTACCTCGAAGGGGGCGAGCAGTACTTC.

V is TRBV11-2 and J is TRBJ1-4; TRBD1 agrees at 9 bases. Looked up from germline, CDR1 is SGHAT and CDR2 is FQNNGV. The CDR3 length is 14 residues. J lost 8 bases, V lost 8 bases, and 9 bases had no gene match. Written as DNA, the CDR3 is TGTGCCAGCGCTAAACAGGGGGCGGGGGAAAAACTGTTTTTT. Protein product: CASAKQGAGEKLFF.

V gene TRBV6-1 combines with J gene TRBJ2-1, with a tentative D call TRBD1 (6 bases). Trimming left V 3 bases short and J 2 bases short, with 11 bases between. CDR3 size: 15 residues. The germline CDR1 and CDR2 sequences are MNHNS and SASEGT. In nucleotides, the CDR3 is TGTGCCAGCAGTGATGGCAGGGGTCCCTACAATGAGCAGTTCTTC. Translation gives CASSDGRGPYNEQFF.

The J gene is TRBJ1-2, the V gene TRBV6-5, with D hard to call. The ends were cut back, 2 bases at V and 4 bases at J, with 11 bases in the middle. The V gene's germline CDR1 is MNHEY and CDR2 SVGAGI. The CDR3 is made up of 14 amino acids. CDR3 region: CASSYASVAYGYTF. The CDR3 bases are TGTGCCAGCAGTTACGCCAGTGTGGCCTATGGCTACACCTTC.

The V gene is TRBV6-5, the J gene TRBJ1-5; D not resolved. The V end lost 7 bases, the J end lost 4 bases, and 8 bases lay between the germline ends. Germline lookup yields CDR1 MNHEY and CDR2 SVGAGI. CDR3 length equals 12 residues. The CDR3 DNA reads as TGTGCCAGCAAGACGGGAAATCAGCCCCAGCATTTT. Its protein product is CASKTGNQPQHF.

The chain links TRBV7-6 to TRBJ2-3; 7 bases line up with TRBD2. There are 15 residues in the CDR3. The germline gives CDR1 SGHVS, CDR2 FNYEAQ. V shed 5 bases and J 2 bases; nucleotides not matched to a gene: 7. The CDR3 reads CASSKTGGTTDTQYF. In nucleotides, the CDR3 is TGTGCCAGCAGCAAAACCGGGGGGACCACAGATACGCAGTATTTT.

The genes are TRBV10-1 and TRBJ2-1; D uncertain. Germline lookup yields CDR1 WNHNN and CDR2 SYGVQD (reference sequence). CDR3 length: 13 residues. Trimming took 4 bases from V and 4 from J, leaving 8 bases between them. CDR3 DNA sequence: TGCGCCAGCAGTGCCCTAGATTACAATGAGCAGTTCTTC. It yields the protein CASSALDYNEQFF.

The V gene is TRBV5-1, the J gene TRBJ1-2; D is perhaps TRBD1 (5 bases). Trimming removed 0 bases from V and 2 bases from J, with 8 bases in between. Germline V gives CDR1 SGHRS, CDR2 YFSETQ. The CDR3 loop spans 14 amino acids. CDR3 sequence reads: CASSLEAGNYGYTF. In DNA, the CDR3 is TGCGCCAGCAGCTTGGAGGCAGGGAACTATGGCTACACCTTC.

The chain is built from TRBV11-2 and TRBJ1-1, with D hard to call. The V and J ends lost 0 bases and 7 bases respectively, with 18 bases between them. In germline, CDR1 is SGHAT, CDR2 FQNNGV. This CDR3 has 16 amino acids. CDR3 amino acids: CASSLDRAAWEVEAFF. As DNA, the CDR3 is TGTGCCAGCAGCTTAGATCGGGCGGCGTGGGAGGTTGAAGCTTTCTTT. Using reference TRBV11-2 and TRBJ1-1 for the parts outside the CDR3, the full variable domain is EAGVAQSPRYKIIEKRQSVAFWCNPISGHATLYWYQQILGQGPKLLIQFQNNGVVDDSQLPKDRFSAERLKGVDSTLKIQPAKLEDSAVYLCASSLDRAAWEVEAFFGQGTRLTVV.

The chain joins TRBV11-3 to TRBJ1-1, with D possibly TRBD1 on 5 matching bases. Germline CDR1 and CDR2: SGHNT and YENEEA. The CDR3 is 11 amino acids. V dropped 5 bases and J dropped 8 bases, with 9 bases sitting between them. Here the CDR3 DNA reads TGTGCCAGCAGCCGCGGGGGGGAAGCTTTCTTT. It codes for CASSRGGEAFF.

This rearrangement joins TRBV10-1 to TRBJ2-5, with D possibly being TRBD1 (7 bases). Deletions cut 5 bases from V and 4 bases from J, with 14 bases between. CDR1 is WNHNN and CDR2 is SYGVQD in the germline V gene (reference sequence). This CDR3 is 14 amino acids long. DNA for the CDR3: TGCGCCAGCAGTCCAAGGAGGGGGCGAGAGACCCAGTACTTC. It encodes CASSPRRGRETQYF.

The rearrangement uses TRBV6-1 and TRBJ2-7; 10 nucleotides match TRBD2. CDR1 and CDR2 (germline): MNHNS, SASEGT. The length of the CDR3 is 14 residues. V dropped 4 bases and J dropped 2; count of bases not matched to a gene: 2. In DNA, the CDR3 is TGTGCCAGCAGTGCAAGCGGGGGGGCCTACGAGCAGTACTTC. Protein: CASSASGGAYEQYF.

This clone occurred a few times. This rearrangement joins TRBV6-1 to TRBJ1-1; the match to TRBD1 covers 8 bases. Per germline, CDR1 MNHNS and CDR2 SASEGT. V trimming: 8 bases; J trimming: 1 base; junction bases outside the gene matches: 6. This CDR3 is 14 amino acids long. CDR3 in DNA: TGTGCCAGCCCTGGACAGGGTAGGAACACTGAAGCTTTCTTT. The encoded protein is CASPGQGRNTEAFF.

The V call is TRBV30, the J call TRBJ2-2, with 12 bases fitting TRBD1. V trimming: 3 bases; J trimming: 7 bases; junction bases outside the gene matches: 3. The CDR3 runs to 14 residues. The V gene's germline CDR1 is GTSNPN and CDR2 SVGIG (reference sequence). DNA for the CDR3: TGTGCCTGGAGGGGACAGGGGGCTGGCGGGGAGCTGTTTTTT. Encoded protein: CAWRGQGAGGELFF.

The chain recombines TRBV27 with TRBJ2-3, with D uncertain. The germline CDR1 and CDR2 sequences are MNHEY and SMNVEV (reference sequence). The CDR3 is 12 residues long. Between the trimmed V and J ends, which lost 4 bases and 5 bases, there was a span of 7 bases. CDR3 bases: TGTGCCAGCAGTTCCTCAGGAGATACGCAGTATTTT. This encodes CASSSSGDTQYF.

The chain uses TRBV27 and TRBJ1-2; TRBD1 aligns across 11 bases. V was pared by 4 bases and J by 8 bases, with 6 bases of the junction left unmatched. CDR3 length: 14 residues. From germline, CDR1 is MNHEY and CDR2 SMNVEV (reference sequence). Here the CDR3 DNA reads TGTGCCAGCAGTTCCTCTAGGACAGGGGGCGGCTACACCTTC. It yields the protein CASSSSRTGGGYTF.

This rearrangement joins TRBV5-6 to TRBJ2-3; D is unresolved. Trimming shortened V by 9 bases and J by 1 base, and 15 bases separated the two germline ends. The CDR3 runs 14 residues. Germline V gives CDR1 SGHDT, CDR2 YYEEEE. The CDR3 DNA reads as TGTGCCACTCTTTACGGTTCTGGCACAGATACGCAGTATTTT. Translation gives CATLYGSGTDTQYF. Combining the CDR3 with reference TRBV5-6 and TRBJ2-3 gives the whole variable domain DAGVTQSPTHLIKTRGQQVTLRCSPKSGHDTVSWYQQALGQGPQFIFQYYEEEERQRGNFPDRFSGHQFPNYSSELNVNALLLGDSALYLCATLYGSGTDTQYFGPGTRLTVL.